This record concerns one T cell receptor (beta chain) sequence. TCRdb's copy holds only in-frame clones and misses some; the assay was immunoSEQ multiplex PCR. Altogether 100,000 to 150,000 clones are present, about 86% being singletons, with the ten largest covering 5.5% to 6%. The record originates from a study of blood T cell repertoires in COVID-19. The sequence came from a man older than 75 with active or convalescent COVID-19. The sample comprised peripheral blood.

DNA of the CDR3: TGTGCCACCGGGGAGGGGACCTACTCTGGAAACACCATATATTTT. Translating gives CATGEGTYSGNTIYF. The V call is TRBV15, the J call TRBJ1-3; tentative D call: TRBD1 (5 bases). The CDR3 spans 15 residues. Trimming removed 8 bases from V and 0 bases from J, with 14 bases in between. Looked up from germline, CDR1 is LNHNV and CDR2 is YYDKDF (reference sequence).